The clone carrying this T cell receptor delta chain was seen more than once but under ten times. Its antigen remains unidentified. The protein held in TCRdb is that of a much larger clone and does not match this DNA's translation at residue 17, likely because of a read error; the protein shown is translated from the DNA. This sample was taken from a study of γδ T cells in repeated Plasmodium falciparum infection. Whole-study context: Malian gammadelta TCRs were studied during no-transmission periods and across acute malaria episodes.

The CDR3 is made up of 24 amino acids. CDR1 and CDR2 (germline): TSWWSYY, QGS. V trimming: 0 bases; J trimming: 0 bases; junction bases outside the gene matches: 26. Bulk repertoires came from Vgamma9/Vdelta2+ or Vdelta2-negative gammadelta T cells flow-sorted from PBMC. Study-level points and caveats: Vdelta2-negative gammadelta repertoires appeared less diverse and less shared in Malian than Australian children.

TRG and TRD sequences were obtained from every sorted gammadelta sample. TCRdb reran clone calling via CATT on the multiplex PCR reads. The sample contains around 46,000 delta-chain clones, around 2% of which appear only once. Material: gamma-delta T cells from blood. The chain employs TRDV1 and TRDJ1, with 9 nucleotides matching TRDD2. The J gene was missing in TCRdb and was found by matching the end of the DNA to germline. This TCR was recovered from a pool of human donors (malaria-infected and uninfected, not separated). DNA for the CDR3: TGTGCTCTTGGGGAACTACGCCTTCCTACAACGCTGGGGGTTGGTCGGCCTTACACCGATAAACTCATCTTT. Translating gives CALGELRLPTTLGVGRPYTDKLIF.